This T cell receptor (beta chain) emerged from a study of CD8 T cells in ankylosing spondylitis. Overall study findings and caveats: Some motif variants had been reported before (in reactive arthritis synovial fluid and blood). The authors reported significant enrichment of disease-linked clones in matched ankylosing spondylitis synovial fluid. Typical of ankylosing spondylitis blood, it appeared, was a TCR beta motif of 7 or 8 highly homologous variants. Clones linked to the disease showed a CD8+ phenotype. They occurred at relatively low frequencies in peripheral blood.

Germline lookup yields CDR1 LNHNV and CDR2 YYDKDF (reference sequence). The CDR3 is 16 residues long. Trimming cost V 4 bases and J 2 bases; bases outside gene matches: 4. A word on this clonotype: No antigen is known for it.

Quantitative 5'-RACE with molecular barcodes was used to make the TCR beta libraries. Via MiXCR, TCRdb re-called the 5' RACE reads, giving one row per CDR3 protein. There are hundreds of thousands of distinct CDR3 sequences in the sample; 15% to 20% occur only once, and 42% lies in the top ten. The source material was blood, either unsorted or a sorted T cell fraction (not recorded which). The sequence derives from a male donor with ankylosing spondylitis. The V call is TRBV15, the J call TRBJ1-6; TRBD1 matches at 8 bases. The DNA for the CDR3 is TGTGCCACCAGCACCCAACAGGGGGCCTATAATTCACCCCTCCACTTT. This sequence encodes CATSTQQGAYNSPLHF.